A single sample gave rise to the 10 T cell receptor beta chains below, sequenced in a study of T cell responses to AZD1222 COVID-19 vaccine. Libraries were prepared by immunoSEQ multiplex PCR; TCRdb keeps only in-frame clonotypes and omits some of them. The profile shows 150,000 or so clones, roughly 90% of them singletons. The sample in question was peripheral blood, obtained on day 0 of AZD1222 vaccination. The receptors were gathered from an adult in good health.

The V gene is TRBV7-2, the J gene TRBJ1-2; the match to TRBD1 covers 8 bases. Germline assignment: CDR1 SGHTA and CDR2 FQGNSA. Unmatched junction bases numbered 6, after V lost 2 bases and J lost 4 bases. The length of the CDR3 is 15 residues. The CDR3: CASSLPFGQGYGYTF. The CDR3 DNA reads as TGTGCCAGCAGCTTACCCTTCGGACAGGGCTATGGCTACACCTTC.

The chain is built from TRBV4-1 and TRBJ1-1, with 7 bases that match TRBD1. The V and J ends lost 2 bases and 8 bases, in that order; junction bases with no gene match: 2. CDR3 length: 12 amino acids. CDR1 MGHRA and CDR2 YSYEKL come from the germline V gene. CDR3 region: CASSQMDREAFF. The CDR3 DNA follows: TGCGCCAGCAGCCAAATGGACAGGGAAGCTTTCTTT.

The chain joins TRBV5-1 to TRBJ1-2, with no clear D. Looked up from germline, CDR1 is SGHRS and CDR2 is YFSETQ. V shed 1 base and J shed 2 bases, with 18 bases lying between them. The CDR3 covers 17 residues. CDR3 residues: CASSLPPGPVENYGYTF. DNA of the CDR3: TGCGCCAGCAGCTTGCCGCCGGGTCCCGTGGAGAACTATGGCTACACCTTC.

This sequence joins TRBV5-8 and TRBJ1-5, with D possibly being TRBD1 (6 bases). This CDR3 comprises 18 residues. Trimming cost V 4 bases and J 0 bases, with 20 bases left between them. Germline CDR1 SGHTS, CDR2 YDEGEE. This CDR3 is CASSIFLGQTYSNQPQHF. DNA of the CDR3: TGTGCCAGCAGCATTTTCCTAGGACAGACCTATAGCAATCAGCCCCAGCATTTT.

The chain uses TRBV13 and TRBJ2-1, with D unclear. CDR1 and CDR2 from the germline V gene are PRHDT and FYEKMQ (reference sequence). Trimming pared 5 bases from V and 4 bases from J, leaving 12 bases between. The CDR3 is made up of 14 amino acids. CDR3 sequence: CASSPSDRYNEQFF. The CDR3 DNA is TGTGCCAGCAGCCCTTCAGACCGATACAATGAGCAGTTCTTC.

The J gene is TRBJ2-7, the V gene TRBV7-5. TRBV7-5 corresponds to a pseudogene. This CDR3 is built from 13 residues. The CDR3 DNA is TGTGCCAGAAGCTTAAGGCGCTCCTACGAGCAGTACTTC. Translating it yields CARSLRRSYEQYF.

The chain uses TRBV19 and TRBJ1-2; D unresolved. Germline V CDR1 and CDR2: LNHDA, SQIVND (reference sequence). The length of the CDR3 is 13 residues. V lost 6 bases to trimming and J lost 0 bases, with 8 bases between them. As DNA, the CDR3 is TGTGCCAGTAGCGACGGACCTAACTATGGCTACACCTTC. This gives the protein CASSDGPNYGYTF. Full variable domain (outside the CDR3, taken from reference TRBV19 and TRBJ1-2): DGGITQSPKYLFRKEGQNVTLSCEQNLNHDAMYWYRQDPGQGLRLIYYSQIVNDFQKGDIAEGYSVSREKKESFPLTVTSAQKNPTAFYLCASSDGPNYGYTFGSGTRLTVV.

The chain employs TRBV2 and TRBJ2-5; D call uncertain. CDR3 length: 13 residues. V lost 2 bases, J lost 5 bases, and 9 bases lay in between. Germline lookup yields CDR1 SNHLY and CDR2 FYNNEI. In nucleotides, the CDR3 is TGTGCCAGCAGTGAACAGGTTTACGAGACCCAGTACTTC. Its protein is CASSEQVYETQYF.

The chain carries TRBV27 and TRBJ1-1; 8 bases are a match to TRBD1. CDR3 length: 17 residues. Germline V gene lookup returns CDR1 MNHEY and CDR2 SMNVEV (reference sequence). V shed 6 bases and J 0 bases; nucleotides not matched to a gene: 12. This chain's CDR3 is CASSLAQGGRMNTEAFF. The CDR3 DNA reads as TGTGCCAGCAGCCTGGCACAGGGGGGCCGGATGAACACTGAAGCTTTCTTT.

This clone was detected a few times. The CDR3 loop reads CASSSGGVGSPLHF. CDR3 in DNA: TGCGCCAGCAGCTCCGGGGGGGTTGGGTCACCCCTCCACTTT. The rearrangement links TRBV5-1 to TRBJ1-6; D may be TRBD1 (5 bases). CDR3 size: 14 residues. Trimming cost V 3 bases and J 10 bases, with 14 bases left between them. Germline CDR1 SGHRS, CDR2 YFSETQ.